This T cell receptor (beta chain) was sequenced for a study of CD8 T cells in ankylosing spondylitis. Study results and limitations: As reported, disease-linked clones showed significant enrichment in matched ankylosing spondylitis synovial fluid. A motif of fewer than ten highly homologous TCR beta variants was seen as apparently characteristic of ankylosing spondylitis blood.

This clonotype was seen ten or more times. No antigen is known for it. Libraries of TCR beta came from quantitative 5'-RACE with molecular barcodes. Via MiXCR, TCRdb re-called the 5' RACE reads, giving one row per CDR3 protein. Altogether about 92,000 distinct CDR3 sequences are present, roughly 10% being singletons, with the ten largest covering 4.5% to 5.5%. Germline assignment: CDR1 MGHRA and CDR2 YSYEKL. J lost 4 bases, V lost 4 bases, and 11 bases had no gene match. CDR3 length equals 17 residues. V usage is TRBV4-1 and J usage is TRBJ2-3; 10 bases match TRBD2. Sequencing was performed on blood, either unsorted or a sorted T cell fraction (not recorded which). The sequence was collected from a male donor with ankylosing spondylitis or in good health (not recorded which). CDR3 sequence reads: CASSPPKRGGRADTQYF. The CDR3 DNA sequence: TGCGCCAGCAGCCCTCCCAAGCGGGGGGGCCGTGCAGATACGCAGTATTTT.